The 4 T cell receptor beta chains presented below share a single source sample, sequenced in a study of response to subunit inactivated influenza vaccine (dated by TCRdb to between 2017 and 2018). The library was generated by RT-PCR. TCRdb lists the instrument as Illumina HiSeq 2500. Clones were called with MiXCR by TCRdb after fastp trimmed the public reads at Q25, and only in-frame beta chains were retained. Each record represents a unique CDR3 protein, reported with the most common genes and DNA among its rows. This sample is represented by hundreds of thousands of distinct CDR3 sequences; roughly 12% of them were singletons. Approximately 10% of the sample is in the top ten clones. The same data also contributed to another study, on T cells expressing NK-cell markers. The second source states: The TCR beta cDNA libraries were made using 5'RACE template switching, a step that added both a universal primer site and unique molecular identifiers.

Here the sequenced sample was PBMCs from blood, taken on the day of vaccination. All receptors come from a man between 45 and 60 years old who received an inactivated influenza vaccine. Donor details come from another sample of the same person, matched by shared clones.

This clonotype was seen a few times. CDR3 region: CASSSAAGLAVHEQFF. The CDR3 DNA is TGTGCCAGCAGTTCGGCCGCGGGACTAGCCGTCCATGAGCAGTTCTTC. The chain is built from TRBV28 and TRBJ2-1, with TRBD2 matching over 9 bases. The junction had 12 bases not matched to a gene; V was cut back by 4 bases and J by 8 bases. Germline CDR1 is MDHEN and CDR2 is SYDVKM. The CDR3 totals 16 residues. The whole variable domain, remainder taken from reference TRBV28 and TRBJ2-1, is DVKVTQSSRYLVKRTGEKVFLECVQDMDHENMFWYRQDPGLGLRLIYFSYDVKMKEKGDIPEGYSVSREKKERFSLILESASTNQTSMYLCASSSAAGLAVHEQFFGPGTRLTVL.

The chain combines TRBV28 with TRBJ2-7; D gene uncertain. The CDR3 consists of 13 residues. Germline V gene data show CDR1 as MDHEN and CDR2 as SYDVKM. Trimming stripped 8 bases from V and 8 bases from J, with 19 bases between. The CDR3 is CASARPTHLKQYF. The CDR3 bases are TGTGCCAGCGCTCGCCCCACTCATCTAAAGCAGTACTTC.

This clonotype was seen ten or more times. The chain links TRBV7-9 to TRBJ2-1; 7 bases align to TRBD2. Germline V gives CDR1 SEHNR, CDR2 FQNEAQ (reference sequence). The CDR3 loop spans 15 amino acids. V dropped 4 bases and J dropped 5; count of bases not matched to a gene: 8. The DNA for the CDR3 is TGTGCCAGCAGCTCCGGGACTAATTTTGACAATGAGCAGTTCTTC. This codes for CASSSGTNFDNEQFF.

There are a few counts of this clonotype. The chain uses TRBV29-1 and TRBJ1-2, with 7 bases that match TRBD1. Germline CDR1 and CDR2: SQVTM and ANQGSEA. J gave up 4 bases and V 6 bases, and 14 bases lay outside the gene matches. The CDR3 totals 15 residues. The CDR3 is CSVGAGGKNVYGYTF. CDR3 bases: TGCAGCGTGGGGGCAGGGGGTAAAAATGTCTATGGCTACACCTTC.